The sequence of this TCR beta chain was determined in a study of response to subunit inactivated influenza vaccine. CDR3 length: 13 amino acids. The V end was cut by 2 bases, the J end by 6 bases, with 10 bases between. Looked up from germline, CDR1 is DFQATT and CDR2 is SNEGSKA (reference sequence). From the RT-PCR reads, TCRdb called clonotypes with MiXCR, one entry per CDR3 protein. Of some 570,000 distinct CDR3 sequences in the sample, approximately 11% are singletons; the top ten hold 9.5% to 11%. Another study also made use of these data, one on T cells expressing NK-cell markers. As that study records: cDNA encoding TCR beta was synthesized via 5'RACE template switching incorporating UMIs.

This TCR came from a man aged 50 to 59 who received an inactivated influenza vaccine. Specimen: PBMCs from blood, collected on the day of vaccination. This chain uses TRBV20-1 with TRBJ2-2; D not resolved. The CDR3 reads CSARRQTAGELFF. CDR3 nucleotides: TGCAGTGCTAGACGGCAGACGGCCGGGGAGCTGTTTTTT.